This T cell receptor beta chain was identified in a study of OX40 agonist ivuxolimab in advanced cancers. Study background: The patients received ivuxolimab by intravenous route every 2 weeks at 0.01 to 10 mg/kg. Among those treated, three patients had partial responses, one with hepatocellular carcinoma and two with cutaneous melanoma.

Study-level findings and limits: Researchers did not determine the expanded peripheral T cells' antigen specificity. Some patients without response likewise showed low normalized clonal expansion.

The CDR3 runs 17 residues. J gave up 0 bases and V 5 bases, and 10 bases lay outside the gene matches. CDR1 is SGHTA and CDR2 is FQGNSA in the germline V gene. This table comes from immunoSEQ multiplex PCR, and its TCRdb copy is limited to in-frame clones, with some not included. The sample holds 60,000 to 75,000 clones, around 93% seen once. Comment on this clone: Its specificity is not known.

The chain recombines TRBV7-2 with TRBJ2-5; 9 positions match TRBD2. The sequenced sample was CD4+ or CD8+ T cells sorted from blood, obtained in a trial of the OX40 agonist ivuxolimab. The sequence was obtained from an adult with an advanced solid tumor such as melanoma, head and neck, liver or kidney cancer. The CDR3 loop reads CASSPQTSGKYQETQYF. CDR3 in DNA: TGTGCCAGCAGCCCCCAGACTAGCGGAAAGTACCAAGAGACCCAGTACTTC.